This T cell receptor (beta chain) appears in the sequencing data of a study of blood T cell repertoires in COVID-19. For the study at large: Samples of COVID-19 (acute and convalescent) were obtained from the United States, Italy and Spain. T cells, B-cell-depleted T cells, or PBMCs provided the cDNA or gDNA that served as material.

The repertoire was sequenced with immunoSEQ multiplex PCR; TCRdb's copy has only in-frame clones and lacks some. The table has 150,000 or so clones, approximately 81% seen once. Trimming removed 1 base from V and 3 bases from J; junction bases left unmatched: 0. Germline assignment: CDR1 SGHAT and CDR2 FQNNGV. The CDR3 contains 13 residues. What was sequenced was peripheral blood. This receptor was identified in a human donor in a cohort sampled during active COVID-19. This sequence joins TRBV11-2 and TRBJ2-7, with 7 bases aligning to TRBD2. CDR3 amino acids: CASSLGTSYEQYF. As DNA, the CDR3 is TGTGCCAGCAGCTTAGGGACTAGCTACGAGCAGTACTTC.